The 11 T cell receptor beta chains below all came from one sample that was sequenced in a study of blood T cell repertoires in COVID-19. The protocol was immunoSEQ multiplex PCR, while the TCRdb copy is restricted to in-frame clones and leaves out a portion. The sample has around 140,000 clones, 84% seen once. Sequencing used peripheral blood. Every receptor here comes from an elderly woman with acute or convalescent COVID-19.

This clone appeared once. The J gene is TRBJ2-2, the V gene TRBV19, with D maybe TRBD2 (6 bases). Germline assignment: CDR1 LNHDA and CDR2 SQIVND (reference sequence). The V end was cut by 2 bases, the J end by 6 bases, with 22 bases between. This CDR3 contains 18 residues. Written as DNA, the CDR3 is TGTGCCAGTAGTATATTGCTAGCGTGGGGCAGGTCGTCCGGGGAGCTGTTTTTT. This sequence encodes CASSILLAWGRSSGELFF.

CDR3 sequence: CASSQDIASGAPYEQYF. CDR3 nucleotides: TGCGCCAGCAGCCAAGATATAGCCAGCGGGGCTCCCTACGAGCAGTACTTC. The chain joins TRBV4-3 to TRBJ2-7; 7 bases map to TRBD2. The CDR3 is 17 amino acids. The trim removed 0 bases at V and 2 bases at J, leaving 10 bases unmatched. Germline V lookup: CDR1 LGHNA, CDR2 YSLEER.

This clone has only a few counts. The rearrangement joins TRBV27 to TRBJ1-1; D is unclear. CDR1 MNHEY and CDR2 SMNVEV come from the germline V gene (reference sequence). Trimming stripped 6 bases from V and 0 bases from J, with 14 bases between. CDR3 length: 15 amino acids. The CDR3 loop reads CASRRSPGVNTEAFF. Written as DNA, the CDR3 is TGTGCCAGCAGACGTTCGCCCGGGGTGAACACTGAAGCTTTCTTT.

The chain employs TRBV15 and TRBJ2-1; 13 nucleotides align to TRBD2. The CDR3 contains 17 residues. Germline CDR1 is LNHNV and CDR2 is YYDKDF (reference sequence). The V segment lost 2 bases and the J segment 0 bases; nucleotides outside the gene matches: 1. DNA of the CDR3: TGTGCCACCAGCAGACGGACTAGCGGGAGCTCCTACAATGAGCAGTTCTTC. This codes for CATSRRTSGSSYNEQFF.

J is TRBJ2-7 and V is TRBV18; possibly TRBD1 for D (6 bases). Trimming removed 5 bases at V and 0 bases at J, with 14 bases between. Germline CDR1 reads KGHSH; CDR2 reads LQKENI. This CDR3 spans 15 amino acids. CDR3 in amino acids: CASSTTGTSSYEQYF. In DNA form, the CDR3 reads TGTGCCAGCTCAACAACAGGGACAAGCTCCTACGAGCAGTACTTC.

The V and J genes are TRBV2 and TRBJ2-2; D may be TRBD1 (6 bases). V was clipped by 8 bases and J by 1 base, with 11 bases between them. There are 14 residues in the CDR3. Germline CDR1 is SNHLY and CDR2 is FYNNEI. The DNA for the CDR3 is TGTGCCAGCGATAAAGGGGGGAACACCGGGGAGCTGTTTTTT. This gives the protein CASDKGGNTGELFF.

The chain is built from TRBV4-3 and TRBJ2-1, with 7 bases matching TRBD2. Germline CDR1 and CDR2: LGHNA and YSLEER. Germline trimming cut 4 bases from V and 5 bases from J; bases unmatched to any gene: 14. The CDR3 is 17 residues long. As DNA, the CDR3 is TGCGCCAGCAGCCTCACGACTAGCAGGTTGATGGACAATGAGCAGTTCTTC. Protein product: CASSLTTSRLMDNEQFF.

The chain uses TRBV4-3 and TRBJ1-2; no definite D call. Germline CDR1 and CDR2: LGHNA and YSLEER. V shed 3 bases and J shed 4 bases, with 15 bases lying between them. The CDR3 length is 15 residues. CDR3 DNA: TGCGCCAGCAGCCACCTCCGGGGAGGGAGCTATGGCTACACCTTC. As protein: CASSHLRGGSYGYTF.

J is TRBJ2-5 and V is TRBV4-1; 11 bases match TRBD2. This CDR3 region has 21 residues. CDR1 is MGHRA, CDR2 YSYEKL, per germline. The V and J ends lost 4 bases and 1 base, in that order; junction bases with no gene match: 20. The CDR3 is CASSRWFGGLAGGSPQETQYF. The CDR3 nucleotides read TGCGCCAGCAGCCGGTGGTTCGGGGGGCTAGCGGGAGGATCCCCCCAAGAGACCCAGTACTTC.

This clone was counted a single time. V and J are TRBV5-1 and TRBJ1-2; TRBD1 agrees at 10 bases. J gave up 4 bases and V 4 bases, and 10 bases lay outside the gene matches. Per the germline V gene, CDR1 is SGHRS and CDR2 is YFSETQ. This CDR3 is 16 amino acids long. The CDR3 spells CASSIQTGQGIYGYTF. In DNA form, the CDR3 reads TGCGCCAGCAGCATCCAAACGGGACAGGGGATCTATGGCTACACCTTC.

This sequence joins TRBV6-1 and TRBJ1-4; 10 positions agree with TRBD1. The CDR3 totals 15 residues. Looked up from germline, CDR1 is MNHNS and CDR2 is SASEGT. V was pared by 1 base and J by 8 bases, with 4 bases of the junction left unmatched. CDR3 DNA sequence: TGTGCCAGCAGTGAAGGACAGGGGGCTGAAGAAAAACTGTTTTTT. This encodes CASSEGQGAEEKLFF.